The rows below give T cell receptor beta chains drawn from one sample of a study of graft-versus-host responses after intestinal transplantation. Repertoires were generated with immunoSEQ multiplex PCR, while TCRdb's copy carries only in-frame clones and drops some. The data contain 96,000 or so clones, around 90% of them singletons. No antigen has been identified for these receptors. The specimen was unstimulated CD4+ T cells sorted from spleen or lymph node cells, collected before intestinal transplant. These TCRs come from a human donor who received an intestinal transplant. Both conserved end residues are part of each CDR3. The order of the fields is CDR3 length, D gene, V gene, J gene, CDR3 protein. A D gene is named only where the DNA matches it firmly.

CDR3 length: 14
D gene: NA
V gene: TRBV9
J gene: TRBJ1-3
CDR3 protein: CASSSSSSGNTIYF

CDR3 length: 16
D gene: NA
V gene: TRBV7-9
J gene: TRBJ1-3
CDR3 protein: CASSLVGAGAGNTIYF

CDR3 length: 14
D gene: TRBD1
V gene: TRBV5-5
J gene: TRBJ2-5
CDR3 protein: CASSLWDRKETQYF

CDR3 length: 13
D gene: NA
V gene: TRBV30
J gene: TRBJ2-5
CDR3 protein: CAWSVGQGGTQYF

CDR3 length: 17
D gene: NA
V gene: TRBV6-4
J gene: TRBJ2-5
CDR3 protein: CASRTPWTADWKETQYF

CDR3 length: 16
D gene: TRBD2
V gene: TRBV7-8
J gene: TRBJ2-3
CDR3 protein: CASSLSTSGSPDTQYF

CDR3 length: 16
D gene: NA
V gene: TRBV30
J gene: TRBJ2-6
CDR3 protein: CAWSPRTLSGANVLTF

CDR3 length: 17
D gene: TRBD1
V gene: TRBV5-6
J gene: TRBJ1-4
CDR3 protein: CASSHYDRERTNEKLFF

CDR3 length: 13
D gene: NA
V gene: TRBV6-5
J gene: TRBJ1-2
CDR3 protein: CASSYGRGYGYTF

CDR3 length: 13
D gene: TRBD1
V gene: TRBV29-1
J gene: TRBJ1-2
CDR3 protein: CSVYDRDTYGYTF

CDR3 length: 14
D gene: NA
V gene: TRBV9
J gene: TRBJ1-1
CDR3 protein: CASSVLGGNTEAFF

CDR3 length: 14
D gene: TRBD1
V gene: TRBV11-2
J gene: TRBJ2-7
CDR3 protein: CAISPGQGVYEQYF

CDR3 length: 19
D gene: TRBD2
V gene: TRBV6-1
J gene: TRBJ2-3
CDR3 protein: CASSETGPGLAEFTDTQYF

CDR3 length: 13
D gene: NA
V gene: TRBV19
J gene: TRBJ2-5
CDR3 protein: CASSGETGETQYF

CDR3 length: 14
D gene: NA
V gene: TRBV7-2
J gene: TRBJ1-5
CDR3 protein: CASSGRSVSQPQHF

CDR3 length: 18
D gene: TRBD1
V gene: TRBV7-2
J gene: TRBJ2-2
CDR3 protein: CASSLLFAGTGNTGELFF

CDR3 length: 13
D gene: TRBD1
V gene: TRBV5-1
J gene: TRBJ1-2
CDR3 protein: CASSLTGASGYTF

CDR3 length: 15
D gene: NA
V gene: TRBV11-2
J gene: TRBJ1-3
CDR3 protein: CASSFHDRSGNTIYF

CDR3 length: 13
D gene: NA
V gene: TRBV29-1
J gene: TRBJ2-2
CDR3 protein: CSVVGGNTGELFF

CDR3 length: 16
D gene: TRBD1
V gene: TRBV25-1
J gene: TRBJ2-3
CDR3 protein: CASSPQSGTGPYTQYF

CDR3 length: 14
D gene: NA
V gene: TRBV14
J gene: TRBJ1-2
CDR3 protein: CASSQVALGDGYTF

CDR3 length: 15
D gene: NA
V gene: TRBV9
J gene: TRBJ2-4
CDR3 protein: CASSADILAKNIQYF

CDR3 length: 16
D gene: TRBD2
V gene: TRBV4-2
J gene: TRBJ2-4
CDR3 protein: CASSPGLAGAKNIQYF

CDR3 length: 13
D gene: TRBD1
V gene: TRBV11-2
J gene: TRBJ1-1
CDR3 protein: CASSPDRVREAFF

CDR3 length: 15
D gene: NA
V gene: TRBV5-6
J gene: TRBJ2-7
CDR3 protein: CASSPRVDRTYEQYF

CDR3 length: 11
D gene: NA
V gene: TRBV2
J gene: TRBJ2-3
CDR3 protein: CASSVVDTQYF

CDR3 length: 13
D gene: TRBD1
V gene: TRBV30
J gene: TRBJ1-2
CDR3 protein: CASTRQGGYGYTF

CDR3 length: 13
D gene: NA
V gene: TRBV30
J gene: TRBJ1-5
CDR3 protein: CAWKRDSNQPQHF

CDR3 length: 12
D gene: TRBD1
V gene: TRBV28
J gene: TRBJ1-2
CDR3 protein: CASSYRGLGYTF